The subject of this entry is one T cell receptor beta chain. Antigen specificity is unknown. This entry comes from a study of OX40 agonist ivuxolimab in advanced cancers. The overall study: Patients received intravenous ivuxolimab every 2 weeks at 0.01 to 10 mg/kg. Three individuals attained partial responses, comprising one hepatocellular carcinoma case and two cutaneous melanoma cases. Antecedent anti-PD-1, anti-PD-L1 or anti-CTLA-4 therapy was permissible, with over 35% having received some. Study-level points and caveats: CD8+ T cells averaged more expanded clones than CD4+.

Germline V gene data show CDR1 as SGHTA and CDR2 as FQGTGA. The V end was cut by 5 bases, the J end by 7 bases, with 18 bases between. CDR3 length: 15 residues. This table comes from immunoSEQ multiplex PCR, and its TCRdb copy is limited to in-frame clones, with some not included. The table has fewer than 70,000 clones, 85% to 90% seen once. V is TRBV7-3 and J is TRBJ2-1; D may match TRBD1 or TRBD2 (6 bases each). The receptor comes from an adult with an advanced solid tumor such as melanoma, head and neck, liver or kidney cancer. The input for sequencing was CD4+ or CD8+ T cells sorted from blood, taken in a trial of the OX40 agonist ivuxolimab. The CDR3 here is CASSPAWGARNEQFF. As DNA, the CDR3 is TGTGCCAGCAGCCCAGCCTGGGGGGCTCGGAATGAGCAGTTCTTC.